These 2 T cell receptor beta chains originate from one sample sequenced in a study of T cell responses to AZD1222 COVID-19 vaccine. The method was immunoSEQ multiplex PCR; TCRdb's version includes in-frame clones alone and lacks a portion of them. This sample has just under 95,000 clones, with approximately 84% found just once. The sample here was peripheral blood, taken on day 0 of AZD1222 vaccination. The receptor source for this set is an adult in good health.

This clone is classed as medium-sized. The rearrangement uses TRBV6-2 or TRBV6-3 and TRBJ2-5, with 7 bases aligning to TRBD1. The germline CDR1 and CDR2 sequences are MNHEY and SVGEGT. After removal of 5 bases from V and 0 bases from J, the junction contained 3 bases not matched to a gene. CDR3 length: 14 residues. CDR3 nucleotide sequence: TGTGCCAGCAGTAAGGGACAGTACCAAGAGACCCAGTACTTC. It specifies CASSKGQYQETQYF.

The chain recombines TRBV5-1 with TRBJ1-2; no definite D call. Per the germline V gene, CDR1 is SGHRS and CDR2 is YFSETQ. The CDR3 extends over 13 amino acids. V was trimmed by 2 bases and J by 8 bases, leaving 13 bases between them. CDR3 nucleotides: TGCGCCAGCAGCTTTGGAGAGGTATACGGCTACACCTTC. It is translated as CASSFGEVYGYTF.